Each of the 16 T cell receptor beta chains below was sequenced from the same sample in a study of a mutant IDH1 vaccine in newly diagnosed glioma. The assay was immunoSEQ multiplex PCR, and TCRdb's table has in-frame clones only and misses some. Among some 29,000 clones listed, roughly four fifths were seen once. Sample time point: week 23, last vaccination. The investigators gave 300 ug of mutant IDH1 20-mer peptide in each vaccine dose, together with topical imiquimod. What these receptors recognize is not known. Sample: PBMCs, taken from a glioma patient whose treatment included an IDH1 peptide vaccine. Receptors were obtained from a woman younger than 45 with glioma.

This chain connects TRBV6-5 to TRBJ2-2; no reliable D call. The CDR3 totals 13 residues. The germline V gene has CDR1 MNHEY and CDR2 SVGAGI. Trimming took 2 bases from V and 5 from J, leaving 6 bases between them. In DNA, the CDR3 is TGTGCCAGCAGTTACCGGGTTACCGGGGAGCTGTTTTTT. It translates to CASSYRVTGELFF.

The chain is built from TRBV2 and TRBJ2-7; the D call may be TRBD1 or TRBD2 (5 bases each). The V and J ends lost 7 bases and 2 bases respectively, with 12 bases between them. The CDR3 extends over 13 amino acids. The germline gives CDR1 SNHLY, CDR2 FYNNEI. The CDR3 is CASTSGPTYEQYF. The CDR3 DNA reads TGTGCCAGCACTTCGGGGCCTACCTACGAGCAGTACTTC. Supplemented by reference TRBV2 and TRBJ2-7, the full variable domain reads EPEVTQTPSHQVTQMGQEVILRCVPISNHLYFYWYRQILGQKVEFLVSFYNNEISEKSEIFDDQFSVERPDGSNFTLKIRSTKLEDSAMYFCASTSGPTYEQYFGPGTRLTVT.

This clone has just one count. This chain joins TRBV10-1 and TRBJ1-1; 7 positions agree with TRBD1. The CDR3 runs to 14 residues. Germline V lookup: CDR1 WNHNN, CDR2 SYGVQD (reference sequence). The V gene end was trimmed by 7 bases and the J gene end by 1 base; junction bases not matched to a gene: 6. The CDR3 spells CASTTGTANTEAFF. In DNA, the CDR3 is TGCGCCAGCACCACCGGGACAGCGAACACTGAAGCTTTCTTT.

CDR3 amino acids: CASSYKGGNNSPLHF. The CDR3, as DNA: TGTGCCAGCAGTTACAAAGGAGGAAATAATTCACCCCTCCACTTT. The rearrangement links TRBV6-5 to TRBJ1-6; no reliable D call. From germline, CDR1 is MNHEY and CDR2 SVGAGI. The CDR3 is 15 residues long. V was trimmed by 2 bases and J by 5 bases, leaving 10 bases between them.

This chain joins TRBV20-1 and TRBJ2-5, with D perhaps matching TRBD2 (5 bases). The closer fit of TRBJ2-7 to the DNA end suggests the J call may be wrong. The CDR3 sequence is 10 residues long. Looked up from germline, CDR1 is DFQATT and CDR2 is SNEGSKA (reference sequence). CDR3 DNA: TGCAGTGCTCGGGGTTACGAGCAGTACTTC. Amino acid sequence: CSARGYEQYF.

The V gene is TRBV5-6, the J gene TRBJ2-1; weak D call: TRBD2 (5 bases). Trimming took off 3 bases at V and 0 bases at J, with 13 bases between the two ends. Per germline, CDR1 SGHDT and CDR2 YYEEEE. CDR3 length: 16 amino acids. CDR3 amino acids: CASSSVERSSYNEQFF. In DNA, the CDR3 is TGTGCCAGCAGCTCGGTGGAGCGGAGCTCCTACAATGAGCAGTTCTTC.

CDR3 sequence (DNA): TGTGCCATCAGTGAGGGACAGGGGAAGAACACTGAAGCTTTCTTT. Protein sequence: CAISEGQGKNTEAFF. J is TRBJ1-1 and V is TRBV10-3; 9 nucleotides align to TRBD1. Germline lookup yields CDR1 ENHRY and CDR2 SYGVKD. This CDR3 contains 15 residues. With 2 bases clipped from V and 1 base from J, the junction kept 2 bases outside the gene matches.

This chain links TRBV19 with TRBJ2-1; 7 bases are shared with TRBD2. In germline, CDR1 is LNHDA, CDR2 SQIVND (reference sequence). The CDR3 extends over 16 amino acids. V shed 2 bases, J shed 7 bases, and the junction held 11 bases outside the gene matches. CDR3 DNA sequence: TGTGCCAGTAGTATAACGAGCGGGGCCCCGGGGAATGAGCAGTTCTTC. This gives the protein CASSITSGAPGNEQFF. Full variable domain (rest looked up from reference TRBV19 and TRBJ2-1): DGGITQSPKYLFRKEGQNVTLSCEQNLNHDAMYWYRQDPGQGLRLIYYSQIVNDFQKGDIAEGYSVSREKKESFPLTVTSAQKNPTAFYLCASSITSGAPGNEQFFGPGTRLTVL.

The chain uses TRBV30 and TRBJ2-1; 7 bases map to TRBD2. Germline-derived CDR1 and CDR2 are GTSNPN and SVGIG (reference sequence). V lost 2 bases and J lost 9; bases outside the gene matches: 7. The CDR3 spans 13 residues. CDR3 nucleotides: TGTGCCTGGAGTCTACAACCGGGGGGTGAGCAGTTCTTC. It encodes CAWSLQPGGEQFF.

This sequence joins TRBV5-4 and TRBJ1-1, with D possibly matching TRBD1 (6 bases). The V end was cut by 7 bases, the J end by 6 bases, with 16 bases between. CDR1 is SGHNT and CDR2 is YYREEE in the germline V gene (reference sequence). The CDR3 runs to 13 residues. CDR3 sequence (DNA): TGTGCCAGCTCGATACAGGGAGTGGCTGAAGCTTTCTTT. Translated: CASSIQGVAEAFF.

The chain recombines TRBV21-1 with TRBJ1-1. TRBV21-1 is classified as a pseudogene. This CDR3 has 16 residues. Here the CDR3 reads CASSKASAVWGTEAFF. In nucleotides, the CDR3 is TGTGCCAGCAGCAAAGCGTCGGCAGTATGGGGGACTGAAGCTTTCTTT.

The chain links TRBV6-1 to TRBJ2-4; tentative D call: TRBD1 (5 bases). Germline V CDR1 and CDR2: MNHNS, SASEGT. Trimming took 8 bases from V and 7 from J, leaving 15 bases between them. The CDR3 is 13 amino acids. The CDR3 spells CASGIQGSNIQYF. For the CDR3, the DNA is TGTGCCAGCGGGATCCAGGGCAGCAACATTCAGTACTTC.

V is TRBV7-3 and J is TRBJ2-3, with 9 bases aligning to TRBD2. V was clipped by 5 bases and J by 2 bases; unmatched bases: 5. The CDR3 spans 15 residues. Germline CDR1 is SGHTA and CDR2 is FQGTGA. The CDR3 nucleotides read TGTGCCAGCAGCGTTAGCGGGGGATACACAGATACGCAGTATTTT. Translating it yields CASSVSGGYTDTQYF.

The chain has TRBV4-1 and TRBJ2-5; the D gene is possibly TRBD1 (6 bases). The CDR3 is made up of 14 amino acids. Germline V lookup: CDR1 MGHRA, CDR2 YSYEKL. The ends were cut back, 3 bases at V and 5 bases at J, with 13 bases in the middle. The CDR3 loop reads CASSHTGFKETQYF. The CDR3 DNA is TGCGCCAGCAGCCACACAGGGTTTAAGGAGACCCAGTACTTC.

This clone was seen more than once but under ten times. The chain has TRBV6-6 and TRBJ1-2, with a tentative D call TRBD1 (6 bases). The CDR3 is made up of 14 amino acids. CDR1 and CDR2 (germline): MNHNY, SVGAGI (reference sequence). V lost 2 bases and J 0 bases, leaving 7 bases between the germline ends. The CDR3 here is CASSYRTANYGYTF. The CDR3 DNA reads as TGTGCCAGCAGTTACCGGACAGCTAACTATGGCTACACCTTC.

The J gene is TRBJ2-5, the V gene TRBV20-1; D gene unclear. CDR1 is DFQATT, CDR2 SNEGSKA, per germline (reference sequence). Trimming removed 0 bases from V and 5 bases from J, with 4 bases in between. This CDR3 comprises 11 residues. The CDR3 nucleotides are TGCAGTGCTAGAGAGTCGGAGACCCAGTACTTC. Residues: CSARESETQYF.